Sequencing of this T cell receptor beta chain was carried out in a study of blood T cell repertoires in COVID-19. Study-level background: Acute-phase and convalescent COVID-19 samples originated in the United States, Italy and Spain. PBMCs, B-cell-depleted T cells, or T cells were the source of the cDNA or gDNA that made up the material.

This clone has just one count. Authors' methods: Nucleated cell counts were estimated from reference gene primer amplification. The protocol was immunoSEQ multiplex PCR, while the TCRdb copy is restricted to in-frame clones and leaves out a portion. V and J calls and clone size are copied from that table; D and trimming were computed from the DNA. In the table there are about 480,000 clones, about 91% of which are singletons. Seattle patient enrollment occurred during active infection, with longitudinal follow-up thereafter. Trimming left V 3 bases short and J 5 bases short, with 13 bases between. The CDR3 spans 13 residues. Germline V lookup: CDR1 GTSNPN, CDR2 SVGIG (reference sequence).

The sequence was obtained from a woman aged 50 to 65 with COVID-19, enrolled during active disease. V gene TRBV30 combines with J gene TRBJ1-2; D ambiguous. The sequencing input was peripheral blood. In nucleotides, the CDR3 is TGTGCCTGGAGCGGGTTAAGATCTTATGGCTACACCTTC. It codes for CAWSGLRSYGYTF.